Presented here are 26 T cell receptor beta chains from one specimen sequenced in a study of blood T cells in healthy people across ages. Primers used in a second PCR of roughly 6 to 12 cycles were a sample-barcoded 5' primer and a J-beta primer mix. TCRdb re-called the 5' RACE reads through MiXCR, storing one row per CDR3 protein. The sample lists roughly 800,000 distinct CDR3 sequences, roughly 34% occurring once. Sequencing was carried out using blood. These receptors were collected from a man between 18 and 35 years old in good health.

The rearrangement links TRBV20-1 to TRBJ1-1; D is possibly TRBD1 (6 bases). CDR3 length equals 13 residues. V lost 4 bases, J lost 1 base, and 10 bases lay in between. Germline V gene data show CDR1 as DFQATT and CDR2 as SNEGSKA (reference sequence). The CDR3 DNA reads as TGCAGTGCTATTAGACAGGCGAACACTGAAGCTTTCTTT. Its protein is CSAIRQANTEAFF.

The chain couples TRBV20-1 to TRBJ2-1; no definite D call. CDR1 is DFQATT and CDR2 is SNEGSKA in the germline V gene (reference sequence). There are 15 residues in the CDR3. Between the trimmed V and J ends, which lost 2 bases and 0 bases, there was a span of 11 bases. The CDR3 region is CSARKSPSSYNEQFF. The CDR3 DNA reads TGCAGTGCTAGAAAATCCCCCAGCTCCTACAATGAGCAGTTCTTC.

A word on this clonotype: A clone one base away is much larger, so this may be a read error. The gene calls are TRBV7-3 and TRBJ1-2; D unresolved. Germline values: CDR1 SGHTA, CDR2 FQGTGA. This CDR3 spans 16 amino acids. Trimming cost V 3 bases and J 4 bases, with 18 bases left between them. CDR3: CASSLTPSLGAYGYTF. CDR3 coding DNA: TGTGCCAGCAGCTTGACCCCTAGCTTGGGAGCCTATGGCTACACCTTC.

This clonotype was picked up a small number of times. V usage is TRBV19 and J usage is TRBJ2-1, with 8 nucleotides matching TRBD1. The junction had 8 bases not matched to a gene; V was cut back by 6 bases and J by 7 bases. The CDR3 runs 14 residues. CDR1 and CDR2 (germline): LNHDA, SQIVND (reference sequence). The CDR3 protein is CASRSDRERNEQFF. The CDR3 coding sequence is TGTGCCAGTAGATCGGACAGGGAAAGGAATGAGCAGTTCTTC.

This clonotype was seen just once. A much larger clone lies a single base off, so this may be a read error. This chain uses TRBV12-3 or TRBV12-4 with TRBJ2-1; TRBD2 matches 9 bases. V shed 2 bases and J 6 bases; nucleotides not matched to a gene: 8. The CDR3 length is 16 residues. DNA for the CDR3: TGTGCCAGCAGTTTATCCCGGCGGGGGGGTTTCAATGAGCAGTTCTTC. Translation gives CASSLSRRGGFNEQFF.

In nucleotides, the CDR3 is TGCAGTGCTAGAGATCCTGGGGCGGGAGCGACCGGAGATACGCAGTATTTT. Encoded protein: CSARDPGAGATGDTQYF. The chain combines TRBV20-1 with TRBJ2-3; 7 nucleotides align to TRBD2. Trimming removed 0 bases from V and 5 bases from J; junction bases left unmatched: 14. Germline V gives CDR1 DFQATT, CDR2 SNEGSKA (reference sequence). The CDR3 covers 17 residues.

This clonotype has only a few counts. The V and J genes are TRBV19 and TRBJ2-3; 9 nucleotides agree with TRBD1. The CDR3 consists of 17 residues. The trim removed 3 bases at V and 4 bases at J, leaving 11 bases unmatched. Germline V CDR1 and CDR2: LNHDA, SQIVND (reference sequence). The CDR3, as DNA: TGTGCCAGTAGTATCCGAGTCCCGGGACAGGGCGCAGATACGCAGTATTTT. As protein: CASSIRVPGQGADTQYF. Full variable domain (rest looked up from reference TRBV19 and TRBJ2-3): DGGITQSPKYLFRKEGQNVTLSCEQNLNHDAMYWYRQDPGQGLRLIYYSQIVNDFQKGDIAEGYSVSREKKESFPLTVTSAQKNPTAFYLCASSIRVPGQGADTQYFGPGTRLTVL.

This clonotype has a handful of counts. This chain uses TRBV6-1 with TRBJ2-1; tentatively, D is TRBD1 (5 bases). V was cut by 11 bases and J by 8 bases, with 19 bases left in between. CDR3 size: 13 residues. Germline CDR1 MNHNS, CDR2 SASEGT. The CDR3, as DNA: TGTGCCGTTCACAGGAATAGTTTCGATGAGCAGTTCTTC. This encodes CAVHRNSFDEQFF.

The rearrangement joins TRBV20-1 to TRBJ1-2; 7 nucleotides align to TRBD1. Germline trimming cut 1 base from V and 12 bases from J; bases unmatched to any gene: 14. Germline V lookup: CDR1 DFQATT, CDR2 SNEGSKA (reference sequence). The CDR3 runs 14 residues. The CDR3 sequence: CSARAPGGEGTHTF. CDR3 DNA: TGCAGTGCTAGAGCCCCAGGGGGGGAAGGTACCCACACCTTC.

The sample holds one count of this clonotype. A much larger clone differs by one base, so this may be a read error. The chain recombines TRBV29-1 with TRBJ1-1, with D possibly TRBD1 on 5 matching bases. This CDR3 comprises 14 residues. Germline loops: CDR1 SQVTM, CDR2 ANQGSEA. V was trimmed by 2 bases and J by 3 bases, leaving 13 bases between them. CDR3 nucleotides: TGCAGCGTTGAAAAGGGTCGCAGGGACACTGAAGCTTTCTTT. Residues: CSVEKGRRDTEAFF.

There are a few counts of this clonotype. CDR3 nucleotides: TGTGCCAGCAGCTCCGCGGGACAGGGAGTGTTAGAAGCTTTCTTT. It encodes CASSSAGQGVLEAFF. V and J are TRBV5-6 and TRBJ1-1, with 9 bases lining up with TRBD1. CDR1 SGHDT and CDR2 YYEEEE come from the germline V gene. The CDR3 sequence is 15 residues long. Germline trimming cut 3 bases from V and 8 bases from J; bases unmatched to any gene: 11.

V is TRBV7-3 and J is TRBJ1-4; weak D call: TRBD1 (5 bases). The length of the CDR3 is 13 residues. Germline assignment: CDR1 SGHTA and CDR2 FQGTGA. Trimming cost V 3 bases and J 8 bases, with 10 bases left between them. The CDR3 sequence is CASSFKGTEKLFF. CDR3 DNA: TGTGCCAGCAGCTTTAAGGGGACGGAAAAACTGTTTTTT. The variable domain in full, with the rest retrieved from reference TRBV7-3 and TRBJ1-4, is GAGVSQTPSNKVTEKGKYVELRCDPISGHTALYWYRQSLGQGPEFLIYFQGTGAADDSGLPNDRFFAVRPEGSVSTLKIQRTERGDSAVYLCASSFKGTEKLFFGSGTQLSVL.

This clonotype was found a few times. The chain combines TRBV3-1 with TRBJ2-7; 8 bases fit TRBD1. Germline V CDR1 and CDR2: LGHDT, YNNKEL (reference sequence). With V trimmed by 1 base and J by 1 base, 3 bases remained unmatched. The CDR3 is made up of 15 amino acids. The CDR3 DNA reads as TGTGCCAGCAGCCAAGGAGACAGGGGTTCCTACGAGCAGTACTTC. It yields the protein CASSQGDRGSYEQYF.

This clonotype turned up a few times. This chain joins TRBV25-1 and TRBJ2-4, with D tentatively TRBD2 (7 bases). The CDR3 sequence is 18 residues long. CDR1 is MGHDK, CDR2 SYGVNS, per germline. V gave up 1 base and J gave up 3 bases, with 19 bases separating them. DNA for the CDR3: TGTGCCAGCAGTGAATTTCGGGGGGCGCAAAAGGACAAAAACATTCAGTACTTC. Its protein is CASSEFRGAQKDKNIQYF.

This clonotype was counted only a few times. The chain combines TRBV20-1 with TRBJ2-7; D is ambiguous. Germline loops: CDR1 DFQATT, CDR2 SNEGSKA (reference sequence). V shed 3 bases and J shed 4 bases, with 7 bases lying between them. The CDR3 contains 11 residues. The CDR3 loop is CSASHAYEQYF. The CDR3 DNA follows: TGCAGTGCTAGTCACGCTTACGAGCAGTACTTC.

The chain carries TRBV9 and TRBJ2-3, with a possible D match to TRBD2 (5 bases). The germline gives CDR1 SGDLS, CDR2 YYNGEE. V shed 3 bases and J shed 9 bases, with 11 bases lying between them. The CDR3 is 12 amino acids. CDR3: CASSASSSTQYF. CDR3 in DNA: TGTGCCAGCAGCGCTAGCTCAAGCACGCAGTATTTT.

This clonotype has just a few counts. The chain uses TRBV12-3 or TRBV12-4 and TRBJ2-3, with D possibly being TRBD2 (6 bases). The V gene lost 6 bases and the J gene lost 2 bases, with 12 bases spanning the gap. This CDR3 has 14 amino acids. The CDR3 is CASSPREHTDTQYF. CDR3 DNA: TGTGCCAGCAGCCCACGGGAGCACACAGATACGCAGTATTTT.

The CDR3 region is CASSPQTGGLGQPQHF. The CDR3, as DNA: TGTGCCAGCAGTCCACAGACAGGGGGATTAGGTCAGCCCCAGCATTTT. The genes are TRBV12-3 or TRBV12-4 and TRBJ1-5; 9 bases are a match to TRBD1. The CDR3 length is 16 residues. The V gene end was trimmed by 5 bases and the J gene end by 6 bases; junction bases not matched to a gene: 11.

Worth noting for this clonotype: Being one base from a much bigger clone, this may be a read error. The rearrangement links TRBV20-1 to TRBJ1-6; maybe TRBD1 (5 bases). From germline, CDR1 is DFQATT and CDR2 SNEGSKA (reference sequence). V dropped 1 base and J dropped 0 bases, with 13 bases sitting between them. The CDR3 loop spans 17 amino acids. The CDR3 coding sequence is TGCAGTGCTAGAGCGGCGGGGGGGAGCTCCTATAATTCACCCCTCCACTTT. As protein: CSARAAGGSSYNSPLHF.

This chain joins TRBV7-8 and TRBJ2-3; 11 nucleotides align to TRBD2. Germline assignment: CDR1 SGHVS and CDR2 FQNEAQ. After removal of 5 bases from V and 2 bases from J, the junction contained 6 bases not matched to a gene. The CDR3 contains 16 residues. The CDR3 protein is CASSAQTSGATDTQYF. As DNA, the CDR3 is TGTGCCAGCAGCGCACAGACTAGCGGGGCCACAGATACGCAGTATTTT.

This clonotype came up a few times. V usage is TRBV11-2 and J usage is TRBJ2-1, with a weak D call TRBD1 (6 bases). The germline CDR1 and CDR2 sequences are SGHAT and FQNNGV. CDR3 length: 15 residues. V was clipped by 2 bases and J by 2 bases, with 10 bases between them. For the CDR3, the DNA is TGTGCCAGCAGCTTACAGGGGAGCCCCTACAATGAGCAGTTCTTC. It is translated as CASSLQGSPYNEQFF.

CDR3: CASSLGIGKETQYF. As DNA, the CDR3 is TGTGCCAGCAGCTTAGGTATCGGGAAAGAGACCCAGTACTTC. The J gene is TRBJ2-5, the V gene TRBV11-2; D might be TRBD2 (5 bases). CDR3 length: 14 residues. The V and J ends lost 1 base and 3 bases respectively, with 9 bases between them. Germline lookup yields CDR1 SGHAT and CDR2 FQNNGV.

The V gene is TRBV7-2, the J gene TRBJ2-7; TRBD1 might be the D (7 bases). Germline-derived CDR1 and CDR2 are SGHTA and FQGNSA. The length of the CDR3 is 14 residues. The V end was cut by 5 bases, the J end by 3 bases, with 14 bases between. The DNA of the CDR3 is TGTGCCAGCAGCATAAGACAGGGAGGCTACGAGCAGTACTTC. Translated, it gives CASSIRQGGYEQYF.

To note about this clonotype: The junction differs from germline at one of its ends, possibly a read error. The genes are TRBV4-1 and TRBJ1-1; a weak D match, TRBD1 (5 bases). The CDR3 runs 14 residues. CDR1 MGHRA and CDR2 YSYEKL come from the germline V gene. The DNA for the CDR3 is TGCGTCAGCAGGAGGGGACCCATGAACACTGAAGCTTTCTTT. As protein: CVSRRGPMNTEAFF.

Only a few counts were recorded for this clonotype. V gene TRBV21-1 combines with J gene TRBJ2-7; the DNA was not compared with TRBD1, the D call given in the table. TRBV21-1 is flagged as a pseudogene. This CDR3 contains 18 residues. CDR3 bases: TGTGCCAGCAGCAAGTCTAACCTCCGGGACAGGGTAACCTACGAGCAGTACTTC. Translating gives CASSKSNLRDRVTYEQYF.

This sequence joins TRBV6-2 or TRBV6-3 and TRBJ1-5; 7 nucleotides align to TRBD1. The CDR3 totals 15 residues. V gave up 6 bases and J gave up 1 base; unmatched junction bases: 6. Germline values: CDR1 MNHEY, CDR2 SVGEGT. The CDR3 here is CASRNTGASNQPQHF. The CDR3, as DNA: TGTGCCAGCAGGAACACAGGGGCGAGCAATCAGCCCCAGCATTTT.